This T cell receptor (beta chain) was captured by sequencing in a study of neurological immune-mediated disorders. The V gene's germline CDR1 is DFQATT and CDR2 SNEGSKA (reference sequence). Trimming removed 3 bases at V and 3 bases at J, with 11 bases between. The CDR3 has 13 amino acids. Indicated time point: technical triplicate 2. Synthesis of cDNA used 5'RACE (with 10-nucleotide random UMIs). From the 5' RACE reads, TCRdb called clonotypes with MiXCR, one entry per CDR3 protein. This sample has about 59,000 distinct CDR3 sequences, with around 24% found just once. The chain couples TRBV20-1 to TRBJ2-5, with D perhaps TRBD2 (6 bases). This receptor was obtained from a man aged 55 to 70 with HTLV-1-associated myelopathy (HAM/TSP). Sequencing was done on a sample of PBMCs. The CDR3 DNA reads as TGCAGTGCTAGTGTTGGGGGGAAAGAGACCCAGTACTTC. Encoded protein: CSASVGGKETQYF.